The present T cell receptor (beta chain) was sequenced within a study of molecular identifiers for immune sequencing clone quantification. Trimming took off 0 bases at V and 3 bases at J, with 11 bases between the two ends. This CDR3 has 15 amino acids. Germline CDR1 LNHDA, CDR2 SQIVND (reference sequence). This clonotype was detected many times. TCRdb reprocessed the PCR reads via MiXCR and lists one record per CDR3 protein. The table includes more than 250,000 distinct CDR3 sequences, about a fifth detected once. The rearrangement links TRBV19 to TRBJ1-1; tentative D call: TRBD1 (6 bases). The sample taken for sequencing was naive CD8+ T cells from blood, with Jurkat cell RNA spiked in. Stated subset: FACS-sorted CD8+CD4-CCR7+CD45RA+ naive T cells. This receptor was obtained from a human donor in good health. Some libraries in this study had Jurkat cell RNA spiked in. The CDR3 region has the DNA TGTGCCAGTAGTATAGATATGGGGGCGGACACTGAAGCTTTCTTT. Translated: CASSIDMGADTEAFF.